This is a list of T cell receptor beta chains from one sample in a study of T cells in tuberculosis. Assay: immunoSEQ multiplex PCR; the TCRdb copy retains only in-frame clones and omits some. The sample records about 28,000 clones, 90% being singletons. Sequenced: PBMCs. The receptors shown here come from a donor between 10 and 29 years old with latent tuberculosis or without tuberculosis infection. Each CDR3 is given with its conserved first and last residue. The D gene is left open where the match is weak. Clone size is stated in some rows and not others, as once, few, many or a class when expanded.

V gene: TRBV7-2
J gene: TRBJ2-7
clone size: -
D gene: -
CDR3 protein: CASTEGGGRPYEQYF
CDR3 DNA: TGTGCCAGCACCGAAGGGGGGGGGAGGCCCTACGAGCAGTACTTC

V gene: TRBV7-3
J gene: TRBJ2-6
clone size: -
D gene: -
CDR3 protein: CASSLGGGSGANVLTF
CDR3 DNA: TGTGCCAGCAGCTTAGGGGGCGGCTCTGGGGCCAACGTCCTGACTTTC

V gene: TRBV7-2
J gene: TRBJ2-2
clone size: -
D gene: TRBD2
CDR3 protein: CASSLPPGGTGELFF
CDR3 DNA: TGTGCCAGCAGCTTACCCCCGGGGGGGACCGGGGAGCTGTTTTTT

V gene: TRBV2
J gene: TRBJ1-6
clone size: -
D gene: TRBD1
CDR3 protein: CASSRDRNNSPLHF
CDR3 DNA: TGTGCCAGCAGCCGGGACAGGAATAATTCACCCCTCCACTTT

V gene: TRBV11-3
J gene: TRBJ2-1
clone size: once
D gene: -
CDR3 protein: CASSASGEQFF
CDR3 DNA: TGTGCCAGCAGCGCAAGCGGGGAGCAGTTCTTC

V gene: TRBV7-2
J gene: TRBJ2-5
clone size: -
D gene: TRBD1
CDR3 protein: CASGQGGETQYF
CDR3 DNA: TGTGCCAGCGGACAGGGTGGAGAGACCCAGTACTTC

V gene: TRBV4-3
J gene: TRBJ1-6
clone size: -
D gene: -
CDR3 protein: CASSQDRIRYEVNSPLHF
CDR3 DNA: TGCGCCAGCAGCCAAGATAGAATTAGGTACGAGGTTAATTCACCCCTCCACTTT

V gene: TRBV11-2
J gene: TRBJ2-7
clone size: -
D gene: TRBD2
CDR3 protein: CASSSLAGVGEQYF
CDR3 DNA: TGTGCCAGCAGCTCACTAGCGGGGGTGGGCGAGCAGTACTTC

V gene: TRBV19
J gene: TRBJ1-1
clone size: -
D gene: -
CDR3 protein: CASSMREWSQAFF
CDR3 DNA: TGTGCCAGTAGTATGAGGGAGTGGAGTCAAGCTTTCTTT

V gene: TRBV5-8
J gene: TRBJ2-1
clone size: -
D gene: -
CDR3 protein: CASSLAHSGADNEQFF
CDR3 DNA: TGTGCCAGCAGCTTGGCCCATTCGGGTGCAGACAATGAGCAGTTCTTC

V gene: TRBV5-6
J gene: TRBJ1-1
clone size: -
D gene: -
CDR3 protein: CASSFDGGTEAFF
CDR3 DNA: TGTGCCAGCAGCTTCGACGGGGGGACTGAAGCTTTCTTT

V gene: TRBV7-2
J gene: TRBJ2-7
clone size: once
D gene: -
CDR3 protein: CASSLMGAPYEQYF
CDR3 DNA: TGTGCCAGCAGCTTAATGGGGGCCCCCTACGAGCAGTACTTC

V gene: TRBV2
J gene: TRBJ1-4
clone size: -
D gene: -
CDR3 protein: CASSESRPGEKLFF
CDR3 DNA: TGTGCCAGCAGTGAATCCCGCCCCGGTGAAAAACTGTTTTTT